This T cell receptor (beta chain) derives from a study of post-analysis software for immune sequencing data. Remarks on this clonotype: Antigen unknown. One end of the junction varies from germline; a read error may be responsible.

Unique molecular identifiers tagged the TCR beta cDNA libraries. TCRdb fed the PCR reads into MiXCR, producing one record per CDR3 protein. The sample contains about 380,000 distinct CDR3 sequences, around 33% of which appear only once. The CDR3 sequence is 15 residues long. The germline V gene has CDR1 WSHSY and CDR2 SAAADI. Study results and caveats: About 5 TRBV segments (TRBV5-6, TRBV5-1 and TRBV20-1 among them) occurred more frequently in patients than in controls.

The sequence was obtained from a girl under 18 with multiple sclerosis. The chain uses TRBV10-2 and TRBJ2-7; D not resolved. Sequencing used blood. The CDR3 loop reads CASEPHTRSSHEQYF. The CDR3 DNA reads as TGCGCCAGCGAACCCCACACGAGGAGCTCCCACGAGCAGTACTTC.